This T cell receptor (beta chain) was recovered during a study of PD-1 blockade in mismatch repair-deficient tumors. Whole-study context: Enrolled about 2013-2017, patients had progressing, pretreated mismatch repair-deficient cancers of more than ten types.

Per germline, CDR1 MDHEN and CDR2 SYDVKM. The CDR3 covers 13 residues. V lost 10 bases, J lost 2 bases, and 15 bases lay in between. Study observations and caveats: After pembrolizumab, tumor-resident clones rose rapidly, then generally contracted before radiologic responses.

For this clone: Its antigen is not identified.

Mismatch repair deficiency was confirmed in all patients, by PCR or immunohistochemistry. TCRs were sequenced from three patients responding to pembrolizumab. TCRdb's copy holds only in-frame clones and misses some; the assay was immunoSEQ multiplex PCR. The sample includes tens of thousands of clones, 88% seen only once; the top ten take about 15%. The gene calls are TRBV28 and TRBJ2-7; D might be TRBD2 (7 bases). The clonotype was recovered from an adult with mismatch repair-deficient cancer. Sequencing was performed on peripheral blood, taken 52 weeks after starting pembrolizumab. Written as DNA, the CDR3 is TGTGCCACCATGGGGGGGCGTCCCTACGAGCAGTACTTC. The encoded protein is CATMGGRPYEQYF.